This TCR beta chain was identified during a study of yellow fever vaccine responses in identical twins. The CDR3 sequence is 16 residues long. The germline V and J ends were trimmed by 2 bases and 9 bases, with 20 bases remaining between them. Germline CDR1 reads SGHAT; CDR2 reads FQDESV (reference sequence). Study-level points and caveats: Twin vaccine T cell responses reportedly seemed partly convergent, partly personalized.

TCRdb processed the RT-PCR reads anew with MiXCR; each CDR3 protein has one entry. Here the sample spans 20,000 or so distinct CDR3 sequences, roughly 70% being singletons. This clonotype was counted a few times. Its antigen remains unknown. Sequences were derived from T cells from blood (PBMCs), unsorted or a sorted subset (not recorded which), sampled before or after yellow fever vaccination (not recorded which). The chain is built from TRBV11-1 and TRBJ2-1; D may match TRBD1 or TRBD2 (5 bases each). The receptor was isolated from a woman under 30 who received the yellow fever vaccine. The CDR3 DNA sequence: TGTGCCAGCAGCTTAACGGGACCGTCTGGAGTCGGTGAGCAGTTCTTC. It yields the protein CASSLTGPSGVGEQFF.